This T cell receptor (beta chain) was captured by sequencing in a study of human T cells and chemical hapten exposure. Across the whole study: It was small differences in pooled library volume that mainly caused per-sample TCR yields to vary.

This clonotype was observed at least ten times. V dropped 3 bases and J dropped 3 bases, with 15 bases sitting between them. Germline V gene lookup returns CDR1 SGHTA and CDR2 FQGTGA. The CDR3 has 15 amino acids. The library tagged each cDNA molecule with unique molecular identifiers. Authors' data handling: There were a median of around 100,000 TCRs per sample, with a range from roughly 23,224 to 750,000. MiXCR, applied by TCRdb to the RACE reads, yields one record per CDR3 protein. The V and J calls were not made by the authors but by TCRdb's processing. The sample has some 50,000 distinct CDR3 sequences, roughly 4.5% seen once; the top ten hold 5.8%. Described time point: healthy volunteer bleed at 2 weeks. Total RNA came from unfractionated whole blood.

The chain combines TRBV7-3 with TRBJ2-7, with D tentatively TRBD2 (6 bases). This receptor was taken from a human donor in good health. Some clones in this sample may be carry-over from other donors' samples. Sequencing was performed on whole blood. The CDR3 loop is CASSLDSGGNYEQYF. CDR3 coding DNA: TGTGCCAGCAGCTTGGATAGCGGCGGGAACTACGAGCAGTACTTC.